Each of the 6 T cell receptor beta chains below was sequenced from the same sample in a study of blood T cells in healthy people across ages. PCR was performed a second time for about 6 to 12 cycles using a sample-barcoded 5' primer and a J-beta primer mix. TCRdb re-analysed the 5' RACE reads in MiXCR, keeping a single row per CDR3 protein. The top ten clones hold approximately 14% of a sample with about 1.1 million distinct CDR3 sequences, more than 30% of them seen once. The sequencing input was blood. These receptors were collected from a man aged 18 to 30 in good health.

This clonotype was counted many times. This chain links TRBV9 with TRBJ1-6, with unresolved D. From germline, CDR1 is SGDLS and CDR2 YYNGEE. This CDR3 is built from 14 residues. The V end was cut by 0 bases, the J end by 6 bases, with 7 bases between. The chain's CDR3 is CASSVVAVNSPLHF. The CDR3 DNA is TGTGCCAGCAGCGTAGTGGCAGTTAATTCACCCCTCCACTTT.

Details on this clonotype: Compared with germline, one end of the junction differs, possibly owing to a read error. This chain uses TRBV6-2 or TRBV6-3 with TRBJ1-6, with D hard to call. The CDR3 length is 13 residues. Germline V gives CDR1 MNHEY, CDR2 SVGEGT. CDR3 amino acids: CASVNSDYSLLHF. The CDR3 region has the DNA TGTGCCAGCGTGAACAGTGACTATTCACTCCTCCACTTT.

The V call is TRBV10-3, the J call TRBJ2-1; no firm D call. The CDR3 is 11 residues long. Germline assignment: CDR1 ENHRY and CDR2 SYGVKD. V lost 3 bases to trimming and J lost 6 bases, with 3 bases between them. Here the CDR3 DNA reads TGTGCCATCAGTGATGGCAATGAGCAGTTCTTC. Its translation is CAISDGNEQFF.

V is TRBV20-1 and J is TRBJ2-1, with D maybe TRBD1 (6 bases). Per the germline V gene, CDR1 is DFQATT and CDR2 is SNEGSKA (reference sequence). The CDR3 contains 12 residues. V was pared by 5 bases and J by 6 bases, with 11 bases between. The DNA for the CDR3 is TGCAGTGCTGGGTACAGGGTCAATGAGCAGTTCTTC. This translates into CSAGYRVNEQFF.

The V call is TRBV12-3 or TRBV12-4, the J call TRBJ2-1, with a possible D match to TRBD1 (6 bases). CDR3 length: 13 amino acids. The V gene lost 5 bases and the J gene lost 12 bases, with 17 bases spanning the gap. CDR3 DNA: TGTGCCAGCAGTGAGGGCAGGGGCCGTGGGCAGTTCTTC. It encodes CASSEGRGRGQFF.

The chain carries TRBV6-5 and TRBJ1-2, with 7 nucleotides matching TRBD1. The CDR3 is 14 amino acids. From germline, CDR1 is MNHEY and CDR2 SVGAGI. The V and J ends lost 0 bases and 4 bases, in that order; junction bases with no gene match: 2. The CDR3 bases are TGTGCCAGCAGTTACTCCACAGGGGCCTATGGCTACACCTTC. Protein: CASSYSTGAYGYTF.